This record covers a single T cell receptor beta chain. The sample comes from a study of blood T cell repertoires in COVID-19. Overall study context: Sources were T cells, B-cell-depleted T cells, or PBMCs; the material itself was cDNA or gDNA.

In the original workflow: Amplified reference gene primers provided the basis for estimating nucleated cell counts. Profiled with immunoSEQ multiplex PCR; TCRdb holds only in-frame clones, not every one. The DNA gave D and trimming, while V, J and clone size come from that table. Of 200,000 to 250,000 clones listed, 75% to 90% are singletons. J was trimmed by 1 base and V by 0 bases; bases with no gene match: 1. This CDR3 region has 15 residues. CDR1 is SGHTS and CDR2 is YDEGEE in the germline V gene. The sample comprised peripheral blood. The chain has TRBV5-8 and TRBJ1-5; 7 bases are a match to TRBD1. This sequence was found in a middle-aged woman with acute or convalescent COVID-19. The CDR3 here is CASSLETGSNQPQHF. For the CDR3, the DNA is TGTGCCAGCAGCTTGGAGACAGGGAGCAATCAGCCCCAGCATTTT.